This entry is about one T cell receptor (beta chain). Under the authors' procedure: Reference gene primer amplification gave estimated nucleated cell counts. Only in-frame clones appear in the TCRdb table, and some are missing; sequencing was by immunoSEQ multiplex PCR. V and J calls and clone size are as listed in that table; D and trimming were resolved from the DNA. The sample yields fewer than 90,000 clones, 90% to 95% seen once. This sample stems from a study of blood T cell repertoires in COVID-19. Overall study context: The United States, Italy and Spain supplied acute and convalescent COVID-19 samples.

The sequenced material came from peripheral blood. The sequence was collected from a human donor with active COVID-19. The donor label of this sample is uncertain.

CDR3 nucleotide sequence: TGTGCCAGCAGCCACGAGCGGGGGATGCACGAGCAGTACTTC. Protein: CASSHERGMHEQYF. The chain combines TRBV5-4 with TRBJ2-7, with TRBD2 matching over 8 bases. CDR1 is SGHNT, CDR2 YYREEE, per germline (reference sequence). The CDR3 extends over 14 amino acids. Trimming took 4 bases from V and 5 from J; bases not matched to a gene: 8.